These T cell receptor beta chains were read from a single sample in a study of human T cells and chemical hapten exposure. A single record per CDR3 protein comes from TCRdb applying MiXCR to the RACE reads. The data show around 150,000 distinct CDR3 sequences, more than 12% seen once. The input for sequencing was whole blood, taken in connection with sensitization to the hapten diphenylcyclopropenone (DPC). These receptors were obtained from a woman aged 25-40 years with alopecia areata. Some clones in this sample may be carry-over from other donors' samples. The CDR3 runs from the conserved cysteine through the conserved F or W. D genes are given only for firm matches. Size tells how often a clone was seen (once, few, many) or the class of an expanded clone, and some rows leave it out.

j_call cdr3_length v_call clone_size d_call cdr3_nt cdr3_aa
TRBJ2-7 15 TRBV28 - TRBD2 TGTGCCAGCACCAAACTAGCGTCAAGCTCCTACGAGCAGTACTTC CASTKLASSSYEQYF
TRBJ2-7 13 TRBV7-2 - - TGTGCCAGCAGCTTAGCGCTGCGGGGCGAGCAGTACTTC CASSLALRGEQYF
TRBJ1-2 14 TRBV6-2/TRBV6-3 - - TGTGCCAGCAGTCGAGCAGGGGCTAACTATGGCTACACCTTC CASSRAGANYGYTF
TRBJ2-4 15 TRBV2 - - TGTGCCAGCATATCCCCCCAGGGTACCAAAAACATTCAGTACTTC CASISPQGTKNIQYF
TRBJ2-7 12 TRBV30 many - TGTGCCTGGAGCGTAGGGGGACTAGAGCAGTACTTC CAWSVGGLEQYF
TRBJ2-1 15 TRBV2 - - TGTGCCAGCAGGGAGTCACGGGGGAATGGCGGGGAGCAGTTCTTC CASRESRGNGGEQFF
TRBJ2-1 14 TRBV7-7 - TRBD1 TGTGCTAGCAGCTTGTCACAGGGGAACAATGAGCAGTTCTTC CASSLSQGNNEQFF
TRBJ2-1 17 TRBV6-5 few TRBD2 TGTGCCAGCAGTACCTCCCGGGAGGGCAGGTCCTACAATGAGCAGTTCTTC CASSTSREGRSYNEQFF
TRBJ1-3 16 TRBV12-3/TRBV12-4 few TRBD1 TGTGCCAGCAGAAAAGACAGGGGACGCTCTGGAAACACCATATATTTT CASRKDRGRSGNTIYF
TRBJ1-5 14 TRBV19 - - TGTGCCAGTAGTATAATCATAAAGGATCAGCCCCAGCATTTT CASSIIIKDQPQHF
TRBJ2-7 14 TRBV7-9 few TRBD1 TGTGCCAGCAGCACCAGGACAGGGGATTACGAGCAGTACTTC CASSTRTGDYEQYF
TRBJ1-2 14 TRBV5-1 - - TGCGCCAGCAGCTTGAGTATCAGTAACTATGGCTACACCTTC CASSLSISNYGYTF
TRBJ2-1 14 TRBV7-9 few TRBD1 TGTGCCAGCAGCTTAGTAGGACAGGGGGCATGGCAGTTCTTC CASSLVGQGAWQFF
TRBJ2-3 14 TRBV28 few - TGTGCCAGCAGTACCCAAACAGGCGCAGATACGCAGTATTTT CASSTQTGADTQYF
TRBJ2-1 15 TRBV20-1 few TRBD2 TGCAGTGCCACTAGCGGGAGGGTGGCCTACAATGAGCAGTTCTTC CSATSGRVAYNEQFF
TRBJ2-7 14 TRBV3-1 - TRBD2 TGTGCCAGCAGCCAAGGAGCGGGAGGCTACGAGCAGTACTTC CASSQGAGGYEQYF
TRBJ2-7 16 TRBV6-2/TRBV6-3 - - TGTGCCAGCAGAACCTCACAGGGATTCCTGTCCTACGAGCAGTACTTC CASRTSQGFLSYEQYF
TRBJ1-1 13 TRBV28 few TRBD1 TGTGCCAGCAGAAAGACAGGGGGCCCTGAAGCTTTCTTT CASRKTGGPEAFF
TRBJ2-1 16 TRBV28 - TRBD2 TGTGCCAGCAGTTTAGCTAGCGGGCGCGCTTGGAATGAGCAGTTCTTC CASSLASGRAWNEQFF
TRBJ1-2 11 TRBV27 - TRBD1 TGTGCCAGCAGGGACAGGGAGGGCTACACCTTC CASRDREGYTF
TRBJ1-3 17 TRBV11-3 few TRBD1 TGTGCCAGCAGCCAACCATCGGGACAGGGCTCTGGAAACACCATATATTTT CASSQPSGQGSGNTIYF
TRBJ2-5 15 TRBV7-2 few TRBD2 TGTGCCAGCAGCCCACTCGGGGGGGGACAAGAGACCCAGTACTTC CASSPLGGGQETQYF
TRBJ2-7 14 TRBV3-1 few TRBD2 TGTGCCAGCAGCCAAGATCCCCTAGCGGACGAGCAGTACTTC CASSQDPLADEQYF
TRBJ2-2 16 TRBV28 many TRBD1 TGTGCCAGCAGAACGTTGCGGGACAGGGGTGCCGGGGAGCTGTTTTTT CASRTLRDRGAGELFF
TRBJ1-1 18 TRBV4-1 many TRBD1 TGCGCCAGCAGCCAAGAGGGGACAGGGTCCCATCTGAACACTGAAGCTTTCTTT CASSQEGTGSHLNTEAFF
TRBJ1-2 18 TRBV27 few - TGTGCCAGCAGTCCTTGGACAGTCGCCCCCGCCAATAACTATGGCTACACCTTC CASSPWTVAPANNYGYTF
TRBJ2-1 14 TRBV27 - - TGTGCCACCAGTTTGGCAATCTCCTACAATGAGCAGTTCTTC CATSLAISYNEQFF
TRBJ1-1 14 TRBV12-3/TRBV12-4 few TRBD1 TGTGCCAGCACCGCACAGGGGCGGAACACTGAAGCTTTCTTT CASTAQGRNTEAFF
TRBJ1-6 14 TRBV12-3/TRBV12-4 - - TGTGCCAGCAGTGTCCTAGGGTCGGATTCACCCCTCCACTTT CASSVLGSDSPLHF
TRBJ2-5 14 TRBV20-1 - TRBD1 TGCAGTGCTCCACGACAGGGAATCCCAGAGACCCAGTACTTC CSAPRQGIPETQYF
TRBJ2-6 15 TRBV21-1 - - TGTGCCAGCAGCGACTTCCTCTCTGGGGCCAACGTCCTGACTTTC CASSDFLSGANVLTF
TRBJ2-7 14 TRBV6-2/TRBV6-3 few TRBD1 TGTGCCAGCAGCAACTACAGGGGGATCTACGAGCAGTACTTC CASSNYRGIYEQYF
TRBJ2-2 16 TRBV28 few TRBD2 TGTGCCAGCAGTTTATCGGGACTAGTAACCACCGGGGAGCTGTTTTTT CASSLSGLVTTGELFF
TRBJ1-2 14 TRBV7-3 few - TGTGCCAGCAGCCCGGATCAGGGGACGTATGGCTACACCTTC CASSPDQGTYGYTF
TRBJ2-5 14 TRBV29-1 few TRBD2 TGCAGCGCCGGGACTAGCGGGAGTTCAGAGACCCAGTACTTC CSAGTSGSSETQYF
TRBJ1-5 18 TRBV29-1 few TRBD1 TGCAGCGTTGAGATCCCGGGACAGGGGACCGATAGCAATCAGCCCCAGCATTTT CSVEIPGQGTDSNQPQHF
TRBJ2-3 15 TRBV10-3 few TRBD2 TGTGCCATCAGTGAGACGAGCGGGGCAACAGATACGCAGTATTTT CAISETSGATDTQYF
TRBJ2-7 15 TRBV29-1 few - TGCAGCGTTGTTCTCGCGGGGGCGAGCTCCTACGAGCAGTACTTC CSVVLAGASSYEQYF
TRBJ2-7 16 TRBV3-1 - - TGTGCCAGCAGCCAAGCGCGACAGCCCAGTCCTACGAGCATGTACTTC CASSQARQPSPTSMYF
TRBJ2-5 16 TRBV7-6 - TRBD2 TGTGCCAGCAGCTTAATGGCGGGGGGAGGTCTAGAGACCCAGTACTTC CASSLMAGGGLETQYF
TRBJ1-6 16 TRBV4-3 many - TGCGCCAGCAGCCAAGAGAGCTACAGGGCAGGTTCACCCCTCCACTTT CASSQESYRAGSPLHF
TRBJ1-4 13 TRBV30 few - TGTGCCTGGAGGACACCGGCTAATGAAAAACTGTTTTTT CAWRTPANEKLFF
TRBJ2-1 15 TRBV5-5 - TRBD1 TGTGCCAGCAGCCCATGGACAGGGAAGTACAATGAGCAGTTCTTC CASSPWTGKYNEQFF
TRBJ2-1 13 TRBV6-5 few - TGTGCCAGCAGTTATCACCCGGTAGCTGAGCAGTTCTTC CASSYHPVAEQFF
TRBJ1-5 13 TRBV6-5 many - TGTGCCAGCAGCCAAGGAAGCAATCAGCCCCAGCATTTT CASSQGSNQPQHF
TRBJ1-5 15 TRBV28 few - TGTGCCAGCAGTTTATTGGGAGATCCCAATCAGCCCCAGCATTTT CASSLLGDPNQPQHF
TRBJ2-7 16 TRBV18 few TRBD1 TGTGCCAGCTCACCGCCCGGGACAGGGGGCGTGTACGAGCAGTACTTC CASSPPGTGGVYEQYF
TRBJ2-1 15 TRBV20-1 - - TGCAGTGCCGAGGGGCAGAGGTTGGGTAAAGATGAGCAGTTCTTC CSAEGQRLGKDEQFF
TRBJ2-3 17 TRBV29-1 - TRBD2 TGCAGCGGGAAACCGGGACTAGCGGGGGCCGGCACAGATACGCAGTATTTT CSGKPGLAGAGTDTQYF
TRBJ2-7 14 TRBV20-1 few TRBD2 TGCAGTGCTAGAGGGGCTAGCGGGGCCTACGAGCAGTACTTC CSARGASGAYEQYF